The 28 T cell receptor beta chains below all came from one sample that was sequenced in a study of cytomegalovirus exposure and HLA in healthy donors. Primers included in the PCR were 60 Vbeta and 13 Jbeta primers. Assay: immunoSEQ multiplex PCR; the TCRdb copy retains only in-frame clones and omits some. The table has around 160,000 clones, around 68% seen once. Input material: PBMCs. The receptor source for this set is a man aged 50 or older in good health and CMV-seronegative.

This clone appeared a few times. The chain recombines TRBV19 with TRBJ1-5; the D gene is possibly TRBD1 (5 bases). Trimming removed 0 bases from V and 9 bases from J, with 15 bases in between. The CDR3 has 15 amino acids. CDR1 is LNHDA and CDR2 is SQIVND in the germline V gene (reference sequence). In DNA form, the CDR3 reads TGTGCCAGTAGTATAGAGGGGCAGTCCTGGTGGCCCCAGCATTTT. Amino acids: CASSIEGQSWWPQHF.

CDR3 sequence: CASSLVSRQSTEAFF. The CDR3 nucleotides are TGTGCCAGCAGCTTAGTATCTCGACAGAGCACTGAAGCTTTCTTT. The V and J genes are TRBV7-8 and TRBJ1-1; TRBD1 is a possible D gene (5 bases). Germline values: CDR1 SGHVS, CDR2 FQNEAQ. This CDR3 has 15 residues. V shed 1 base and J shed 4 bases, with 13 bases lying between them.

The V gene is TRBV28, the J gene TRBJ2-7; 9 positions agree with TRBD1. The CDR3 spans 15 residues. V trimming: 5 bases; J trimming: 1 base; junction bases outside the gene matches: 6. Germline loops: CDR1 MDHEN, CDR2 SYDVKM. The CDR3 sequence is CASSPTGGASYEQYF. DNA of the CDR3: TGTGCCAGCAGTCCGACAGGGGGGGCATCCTACGAGCAGTACTTC.

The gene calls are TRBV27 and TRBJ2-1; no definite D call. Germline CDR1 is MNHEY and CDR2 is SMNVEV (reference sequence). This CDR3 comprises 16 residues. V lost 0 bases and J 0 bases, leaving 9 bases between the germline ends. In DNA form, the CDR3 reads TGTGCCAGCAGTTTATCGGCAGTAAGCTCCTACAATGAGCAGTTCTTC. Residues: CASSLSAVSSYNEQFF.

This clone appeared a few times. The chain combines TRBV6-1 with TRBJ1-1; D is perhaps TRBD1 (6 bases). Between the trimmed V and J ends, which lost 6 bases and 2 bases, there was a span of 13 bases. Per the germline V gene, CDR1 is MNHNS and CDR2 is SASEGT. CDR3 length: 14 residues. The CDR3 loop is CASRSGTPNTEAFF. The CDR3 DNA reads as TGTGCCAGCAGATCCGGGACACCAAACACTGAAGCTTTCTTT.

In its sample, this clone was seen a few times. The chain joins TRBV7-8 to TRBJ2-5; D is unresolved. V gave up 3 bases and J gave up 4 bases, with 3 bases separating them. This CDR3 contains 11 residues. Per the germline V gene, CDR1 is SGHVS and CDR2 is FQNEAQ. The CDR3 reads CASSFRETQYF. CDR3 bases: TGTGCCAGCAGCTTCCGAGAGACCCAGTACTTC.

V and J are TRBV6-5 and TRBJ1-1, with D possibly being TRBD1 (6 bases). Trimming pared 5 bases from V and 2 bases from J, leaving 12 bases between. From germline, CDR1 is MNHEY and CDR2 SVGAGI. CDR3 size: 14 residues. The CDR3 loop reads CASSDSGGNTEAFF. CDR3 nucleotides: TGTGCCAGCAGTGACAGCGGGGGCAACACTGAAGCTTTCTTT.

CDR3 protein: CASSFSTENTEAFF. The DNA for the CDR3 is TGTGCCAGCAGCTTCTCGACAGAGAACACTGAAGCTTTCTTT. This sequence joins TRBV7-9 and TRBJ1-1; D possibly corresponds to TRBD1 (5 bases). Deletions cut 3 bases from V and 1 base from J, with 9 bases between. CDR1 and CDR2 from the germline V gene are SEHNR and FQNEAQ (reference sequence). The CDR3 length is 14 residues.

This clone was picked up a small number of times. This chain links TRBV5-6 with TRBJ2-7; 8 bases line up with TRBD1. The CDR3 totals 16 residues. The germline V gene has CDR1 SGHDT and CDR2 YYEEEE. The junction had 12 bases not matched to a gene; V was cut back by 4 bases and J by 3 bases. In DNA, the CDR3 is TGTGCCAGCAGCCGTCCCGACAGGGGCATCGTCTACGAGCAGTACTTC. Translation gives CASSRPDRGIVYEQYF.

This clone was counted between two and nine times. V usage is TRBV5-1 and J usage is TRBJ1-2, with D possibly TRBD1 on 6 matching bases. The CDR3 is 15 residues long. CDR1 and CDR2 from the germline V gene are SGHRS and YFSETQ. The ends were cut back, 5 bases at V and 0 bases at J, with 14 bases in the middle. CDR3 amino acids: CASRQDSSANYGYTF. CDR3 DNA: TGCGCCAGCAGGCAGGACAGCTCAGCTAACTATGGCTACACCTTC.

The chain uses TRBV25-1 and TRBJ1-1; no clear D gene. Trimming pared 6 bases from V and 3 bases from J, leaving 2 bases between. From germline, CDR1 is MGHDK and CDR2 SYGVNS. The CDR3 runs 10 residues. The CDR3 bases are TGTGCCAGCAGCGACACTGAAGCTTTCTTT. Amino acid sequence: CASSDTEAFF. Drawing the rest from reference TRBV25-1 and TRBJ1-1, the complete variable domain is EADIYQTPRYLVIGTGKKITLECSQTMGHDKMYWYQQDPGMELHLIHYSYGVNSTEKGDLSSESTVSRIRTEHFPLTLESARPSHTSQYLCASSDTEAFFGQGTRLTVV.

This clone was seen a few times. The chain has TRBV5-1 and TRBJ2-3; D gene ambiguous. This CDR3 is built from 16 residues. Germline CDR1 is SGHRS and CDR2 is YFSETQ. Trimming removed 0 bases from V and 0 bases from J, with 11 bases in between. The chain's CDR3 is CASSLDPPTSTDTQYF. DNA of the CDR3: TGCGCCAGCAGCTTGGATCCCCCAACTAGCACAGATACGCAGTATTTT.

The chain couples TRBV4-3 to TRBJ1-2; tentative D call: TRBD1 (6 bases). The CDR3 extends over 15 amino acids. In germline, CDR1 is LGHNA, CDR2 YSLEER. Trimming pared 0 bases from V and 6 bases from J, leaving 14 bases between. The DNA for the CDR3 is TGCGCCAGCAGCCAAGATGGGGGGGCTCTGGATGGCTACACCTTC. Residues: CASSQDGGALDGYTF.

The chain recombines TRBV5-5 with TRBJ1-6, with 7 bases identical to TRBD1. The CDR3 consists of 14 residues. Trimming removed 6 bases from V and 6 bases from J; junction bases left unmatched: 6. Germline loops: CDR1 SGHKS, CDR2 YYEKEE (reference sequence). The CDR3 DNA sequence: TGTGCCAGCACCGTCGACAGGGCTAATTCACCCCTCCACTTT. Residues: CASTVDRANSPLHF.

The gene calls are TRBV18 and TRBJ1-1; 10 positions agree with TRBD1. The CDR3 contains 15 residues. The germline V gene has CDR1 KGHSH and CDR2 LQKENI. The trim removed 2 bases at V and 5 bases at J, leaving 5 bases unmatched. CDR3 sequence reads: CASSPSGQGGTEAFF. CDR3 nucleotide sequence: TGTGCCAGCTCACCATCAGGACAGGGGGGTACTGAAGCTTTCTTT.

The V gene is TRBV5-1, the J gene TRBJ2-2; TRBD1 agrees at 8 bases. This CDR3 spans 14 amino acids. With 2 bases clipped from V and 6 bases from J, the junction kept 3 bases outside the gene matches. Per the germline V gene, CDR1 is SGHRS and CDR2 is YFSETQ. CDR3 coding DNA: TGCGCCAGCAGCTTCCAGGGGGCTTCCGGGGAGCTGTTTTTT. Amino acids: CASSFQGASGELFF. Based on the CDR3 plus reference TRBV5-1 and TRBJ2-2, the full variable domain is KAGVTQTPRYLIKTRGQQVTLSCSPISGHRSVSWYQQTPGQGLQFLFEYFSETQRNKGNFPGRFSGRQFSNSRSEMNVSTLELGDSALYLCASSFQGASGELFFGEGSRLTVL.

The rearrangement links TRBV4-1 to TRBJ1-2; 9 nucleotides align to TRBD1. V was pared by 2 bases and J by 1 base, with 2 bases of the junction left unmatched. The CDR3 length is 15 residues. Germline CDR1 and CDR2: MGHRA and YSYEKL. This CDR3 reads CASSQPGQGNYGYTF. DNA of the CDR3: TGCGCCAGCAGCCAACCGGGACAGGGTAACTATGGCTACACCTTC.

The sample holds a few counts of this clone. The CDR3 protein is CASSLPLNQPQHF. The CDR3 DNA is TGTGCCAGCAGTTTACCCCTCAATCAGCCCCAGCATTTT. The chain links TRBV28 to TRBJ1-5; D call uncertain. Trimming took 2 bases from V and 3 from J, leaving 5 bases between them. Germline V gene sequence: CDR1 MDHEN, CDR2 SYDVKM. This CDR3 comprises 13 residues. The whole variable domain, filled in from reference TRBV28 and TRBJ1-5, reads DVKVTQSSRYLVKRTGEKVFLECVQDMDHENMFWYRQDPGLGLRLIYFSYDVKMKEKGDIPEGYSVSREKKERFSLILESASTNQTSMYLCASSLPLNQPQHFGDGTRLSIL.

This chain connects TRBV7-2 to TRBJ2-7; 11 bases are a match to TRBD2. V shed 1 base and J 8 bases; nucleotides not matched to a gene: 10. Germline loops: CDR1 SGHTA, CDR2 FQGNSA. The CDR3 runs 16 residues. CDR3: CASSLVRGLAAAKQYF. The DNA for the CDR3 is TGTGCCAGCAGCTTAGTTAGGGGACTAGCGGCGGCAAAGCAGTACTTC.

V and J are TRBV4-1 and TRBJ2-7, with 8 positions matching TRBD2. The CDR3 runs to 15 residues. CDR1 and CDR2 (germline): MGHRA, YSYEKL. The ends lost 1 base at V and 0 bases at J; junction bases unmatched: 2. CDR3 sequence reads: CASSQVAGLSYEQYF. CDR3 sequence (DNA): TGCGCCAGCAGCCAAGTAGCGGGACTCTCCTACGAGCAGTACTTC.

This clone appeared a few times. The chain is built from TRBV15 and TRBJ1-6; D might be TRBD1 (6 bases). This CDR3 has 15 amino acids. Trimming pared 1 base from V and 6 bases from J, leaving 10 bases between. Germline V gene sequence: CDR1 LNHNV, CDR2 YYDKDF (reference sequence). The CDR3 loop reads CATSRGGQPNSPLHF. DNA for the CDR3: TGTGCCACCAGCAGAGGGGGGCAGCCTAATTCACCCCTCCACTTT.

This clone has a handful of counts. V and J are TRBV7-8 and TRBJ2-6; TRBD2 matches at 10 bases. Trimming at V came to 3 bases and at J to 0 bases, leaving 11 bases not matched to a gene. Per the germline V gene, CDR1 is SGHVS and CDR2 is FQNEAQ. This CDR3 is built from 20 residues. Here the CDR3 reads CASSFLASGGVSSGANVLTF. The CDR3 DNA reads TGTGCCAGCAGCTTCCTTGCTAGCGGGGGCGTTAGCTCTGGGGCCAACGTCCTGACTTTC.

The CDR3 loop is CASSPSQGAGDTQYF. CDR3 nucleotides: TGTGCCAGCTCACCAAGCCAGGGGGCAGGAGATACGCAGTATTTT. This rearrangement joins TRBV18 to TRBJ2-3, with TRBD1 matching over 8 bases. Germline-derived CDR1 and CDR2 are KGHSH and LQKENI. Trimming removed 2 bases from V and 5 bases from J; junction bases left unmatched: 6. The CDR3 loop spans 15 amino acids.

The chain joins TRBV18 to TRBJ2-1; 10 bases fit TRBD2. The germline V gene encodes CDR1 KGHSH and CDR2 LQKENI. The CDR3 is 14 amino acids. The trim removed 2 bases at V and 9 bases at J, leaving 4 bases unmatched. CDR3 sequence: CASSPERGGLEQFF. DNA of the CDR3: TGTGCCAGCTCACCAGAGCGGGGGGGCCTTGAGCAGTTCTTC.

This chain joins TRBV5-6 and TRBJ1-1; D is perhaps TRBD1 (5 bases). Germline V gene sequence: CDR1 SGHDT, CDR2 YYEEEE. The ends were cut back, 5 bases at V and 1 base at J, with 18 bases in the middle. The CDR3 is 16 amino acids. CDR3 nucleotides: TGTGCCAGCAGACATTTCAGAAGGGGCAAGAACACTGAAGCTTTCTTT. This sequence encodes CASRHFRRGKNTEAFF.

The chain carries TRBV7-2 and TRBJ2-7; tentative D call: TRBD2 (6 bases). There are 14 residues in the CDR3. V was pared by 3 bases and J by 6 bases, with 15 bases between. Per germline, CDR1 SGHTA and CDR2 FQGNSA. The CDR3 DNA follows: TGTGCCAGCAGCTTCCTGACTAGGTCGGGCGAGCAGTACTTC. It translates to CASSFLTRSGEQYF.

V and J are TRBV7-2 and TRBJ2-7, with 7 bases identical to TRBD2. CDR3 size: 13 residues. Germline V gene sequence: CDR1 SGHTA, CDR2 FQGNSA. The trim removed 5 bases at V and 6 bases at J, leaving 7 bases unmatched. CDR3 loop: CASSTGTTVEQYF. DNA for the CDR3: TGTGCCAGCAGCACCGGGACTACTGTCGAGCAGTACTTC.

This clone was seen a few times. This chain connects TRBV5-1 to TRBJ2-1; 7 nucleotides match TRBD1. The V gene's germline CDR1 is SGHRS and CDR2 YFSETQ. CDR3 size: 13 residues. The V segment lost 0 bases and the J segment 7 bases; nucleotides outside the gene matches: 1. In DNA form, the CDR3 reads TGCGCCAGCAGCTTGGACAGGGGAAATGAGCAGTTCTTC. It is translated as CASSLDRGNEQFF.